These 18 T cell receptor beta chains originate from one sample sequenced in a study of blood T cell repertoires in COVID-19. Clones were read by immunoSEQ multiplex PCR, and TCRdb kept only the in-frame ones, dropping some. In the table there are about 250,000 clones, about nine tenths of which are singletons. Source material: peripheral blood. Receptors originate from a woman aged 25-40 years with active or convalescent COVID-19.

The table lists this clone with a few counts. V usage is TRBV7-7 and J usage is TRBJ2-5; 8 bases fit TRBD2. CDR1 and CDR2 from the germline V gene are SSHAT and FNYEAQ (reference sequence). The CDR3 extends over 16 amino acids. The CDR3 nucleotides are TGTGCTAGCCGAACCGCAACGGGGGGGACACAAGAGACCCAGTACTTC. The encoded protein is CASRTATGGTQETQYF.

The chain couples TRBV28 to TRBJ1-2; 8 positions match TRBD1. CDR1 and CDR2 from the germline V gene are MDHEN and SYDVKM. V shed 4 bases, J shed 4 bases, and the junction held 8 bases outside the gene matches. The CDR3 has 15 amino acids. The CDR3, as DNA: TGTGCCAGCAGTTCGCTACCGGACAGGGTCTATGGCTACACCTTC. Translating gives CASSSLPDRVYGYTF.

The chain is built from TRBV12-3 or TRBV12-4 and TRBJ1-1; D is uncertain. V was trimmed by 3 bases and J by 7 bases, leaving 6 bases between them. The length of the CDR3 is 11 residues. The CDR3 loop is CASSFGFEAFF. CDR3 bases: TGTGCCAGCAGTTTCGGGTTTGAAGCTTTCTTT.

CDR3 DNA: TGTGCCAGCAGCTCCAACCGGGGGACAGGTTTTGAAAAACTGTTTTTT. It translates to CASSSNRGTGFEKLFF. The rearrangement links TRBV7-9 to TRBJ1-4, with 8 bases aligning to TRBD1. V shed 4 bases, J shed 7 bases, and the junction held 11 bases outside the gene matches. Germline V CDR1 and CDR2: SEHNR, FQNEAQ (reference sequence). There are 16 residues in the CDR3.

This chain links TRBV6-1 with TRBJ1-1, with 8 bases that match TRBD1. This CDR3 contains 13 residues. Germline loops: CDR1 MNHNS, CDR2 SASEGT. Unmatched junction bases numbered 7, after V lost 2 bases and J lost 11 bases. The CDR3: CASSEQQGEMAFF. In DNA form, the CDR3 reads TGTGCCAGCAGTGAACAACAGGGGGAAATGGCTTTCTTT.

J is TRBJ2-3 and V is TRBV3-1 (or the pseudogene TRBV3-2), with TRBD2 matching over 9 bases. Germline V CDR1 and CDR2: LGHDT, YNNKEL (reference sequence). The CDR3 contains 17 residues. With V trimmed by 1 base and J by 4 bases, 9 bases remained unmatched. The CDR3 region is CASSQAGRGGMSDTQYF. CDR3 nucleotides: TGTGCCAGCAGCCAAGCAGGGCGGGGGGGCATGTCAGATACGCAGTATTTT.

This chain connects TRBV18 to TRBJ1-5; D is perhaps TRBD1 (6 bases). Germline V gene data show CDR1 as KGHSH and CDR2 as LQKENI. This CDR3 is built from 15 residues. Trimming stripped 3 bases from V and 5 bases from J, with 14 bases between. CDR3 sequence reads: CASSPRGSFDQPQHF. The CDR3 region has the DNA TGTGCCAGCTCACCCAGGGGCTCCTTCGATCAGCCCCAGCATTTT.

The chain carries TRBV3-1 (or the pseudogene TRBV3-2) and TRBJ2-5; D possibly corresponds to TRBD2 (6 bases). The CDR3 spans 15 residues. The germline V gene encodes CDR1 LGHDT and CDR2 YNNKEL (reference sequence). V lost 2 bases and J 4 bases, leaving 14 bases between the germline ends. The CDR3 DNA sequence: TGTGCCAGCAGCCAAAGAGGAGCGGGTACAGAGACCCAGTACTTC. Translating gives CASSQRGAGTETQYF.

The chain employs TRBV29-1 and TRBJ2-1; D possibly corresponds to TRBD1 (6 bases). Germline loops: CDR1 SQVTM, CDR2 ANQGSEA. Trimming cost V 5 bases and J 2 bases, with 13 bases left between them. The CDR3 is made up of 14 amino acids. The CDR3 nucleotides read TGCAGCGTTTTTTACCCAGGGGCCTACAATGAGCAGTTCTTC. Translating gives CSVFYPGAYNEQFF.

Only one count was recorded for this clone. The rearrangement links TRBV23-1 to TRBJ1-4, with a possible D match to TRBD1 (6 bases). TRBV23-1 is known as an ORF, though its function is uncertain. With 8 bases removed from V and 6 bases from J, the gap between germline ends came to 25 bases. The length of the CDR3 is 17 residues. CDR3 region: CASPVGRGINLYEKLFF. The CDR3 nucleotides read TGCGCCAGCCCCGTTGGAAGGGGGATCAACCTTTATGAAAAACTGTTTTTT.

This clone was found a few times. The chain has TRBV28 and TRBJ2-3; TRBD1 might be the D (5 bases). The CDR3 has 18 residues. CDR1 and CDR2 (germline): MDHEN, SYDVKM. The V and J ends lost 6 bases and 1 base respectively, with 23 bases between them. This CDR3 reads CASSLKGPVGVGTDTQYF. DNA of the CDR3: TGTGCCAGCAGCCTCAAGGGCCCTGTAGGGGTGGGCACAGATACGCAGTATTTT.

This chain uses TRBV7-3 with TRBJ2-6, with 7 bases that match TRBD2. CDR3 length: 16 residues. Germline CDR1 is SGHTA and CDR2 is FQGTGA. V trimming: 5 bases; J trimming: 0 bases; junction bases outside the gene matches: 4. The CDR3 region has the DNA TGTGCCAGCAGCATTACTAGCGCCTCTGGGGCCAACGTCCTGACTTTC. Translated, it gives CASSITSASGANVLTF.

V gene TRBV24-1 combines with J gene TRBJ2-1, with D perhaps TRBD2 (6 bases). Trimming cost V 9 bases and J 2 bases, with 16 bases left between them. The CDR3 sequence is 15 residues long. Germline assignment: CDR1 KGHDR and CDR2 SFDVKD. The CDR3 loop is CATSFSGPAYNEQFF. In nucleotides, the CDR3 is TGTGCCACCTCGTTTAGCGGCCCGGCCTACAATGAGCAGTTCTTC.

This clone was found a few times. The chain uses TRBV19 and TRBJ2-5, with TRBD2 matching 8 bases. Germline CDR1 is LNHDA and CDR2 is SQIVND (reference sequence). V trimming: 1 base; J trimming: 5 bases; junction bases outside the gene matches: 0. The length of the CDR3 is 13 residues. Here the CDR3 reads CASSIGLAETQYF. The CDR3 DNA reads as TGTGCCAGTAGTATAGGACTAGCGGAGACCCAGTACTTC.

The chain is built from TRBV18 and TRBJ1-2; D is possibly TRBD1 (5 bases). The CDR3 is 15 residues long. Trimming removed 3 bases from V and 3 bases from J, with 14 bases in between. Germline CDR1 KGHSH, CDR2 LQKENI. The CDR3, as DNA: TGTGCCAGCTCACCCGGTTTAGGGGCCGACTATGGCTACACCTTC. Protein product: CASSPGLGADYGYTF.

The chain carries TRBV4-3 and TRBJ1-5; TRBD1 aligns across 11 bases. In germline, CDR1 is LGHNA, CDR2 YSLEER. The trim removed 5 bases at V and 6 bases at J, leaving 6 bases unmatched. There are 15 residues in the CDR3. The CDR3 DNA reads TGCGCCAGCAGCAGGACAGGGGGCAGTGGTCAGCCCCAGCATTTT. Residues: CASSRTGGSGQPQHF.

J is TRBJ1-2 and V is TRBV4-3; 7 bases match TRBD1. This CDR3 has 13 residues. Trimming at V came to 1 base and at J to 5 bases, leaving 1 base not matched to a gene. Germline CDR1 reads LGHNA; CDR2 reads YSLEER. The DNA of the CDR3 is TGCGCCAGCAGCCAAGCGACAGGGTATGGCTACACCTTC. The encoded protein is CASSQATGYGYTF.

This clone was counted a few times. The chain has TRBV7-3 and TRBJ2-5; 8 bases line up with TRBD1. The CDR3 runs to 14 residues. With 5 bases clipped from V and 5 bases from J, the junction kept 7 bases outside the gene matches. Germline CDR1 SGHTA, CDR2 FQGTGA. The CDR3 is CASSPQGASETQYF. The CDR3 bases are TGTGCCAGCAGCCCTCAGGGGGCCAGCGAGACCCAGTACTTC.